This TCR beta chain was found in a study of blood T cell repertoires in COVID-19. Study overall: The cDNA or gDNA used as material had been derived from T cells, B-cell-depleted T cells, or PBMCs.

Produced via immunoSEQ multiplex PCR; TCRdb's table is partial and in-frame only. Of 250,000 to 400,000 clones listed, about nine tenths are singletons. This CDR3 is 17 amino acids long. With 1 base clipped from V and 1 base from J, the junction kept 7 bases outside the gene matches. In germline, CDR1 is LGHDT, CDR2 YNNKEL (reference sequence). The origin of this receptor is a man aged 60-69 years who had recovered from COVID-19. The chain combines TRBV3-1 (or the pseudogene TRBV3-2) with TRBJ1-1, with 9 bases lining up with TRBD1. The specimen sequenced was PBMCs or T cells enriched from blood (not recorded which). The CDR3 DNA reads as TGTGCCAGCAGCCAAGCCGGGACAGGGAGCCCGAACACTGAAGCTTTCTTT. The encoded protein is CASSQAGTGSPNTEAFF.